Below, 23 T cell receptor beta chains from the same sample are listed, as sequenced in a study of control samples from healthy donors and cancer patients (dated by TCRdb to the early 2020s). The library came from the immunoSEQ multiplex PCR assay. Drawn from immuneACCESS, this table holds only the in-frame rearrangements with V and J called that TCRdb kept. Clones are partly lost; checked studies trace under half to an unresolved V gene and leave the rest unexplained. For this sample the table gives around 95,000 clones, of which roughly 87% were detected only once. The top ten clonotypes cover 15% to 20% of the sample. What was sequenced was blood. These receptors all stem from a woman between 45 and 65 years old in good health.

The rearrangement links TRBV24-1 to TRBJ2-4; D remains ambiguous. Trimming cost V 2 bases and J 4 bases, with 8 bases left between them. In germline, CDR1 is KGHDR, CDR2 SFDVKD. There are 14 residues in the CDR3. CDR3 sequence reads: CATSDSTTKNIQYF. CDR3 DNA sequence: TGTGCCACCAGTGATTCTACCACTAAAAACATTCAGTACTTC.

The V gene is TRBV5-4, the J gene TRBJ2-5, with 7 bases matching TRBD1. The germline gives CDR1 SGHNT, CDR2 YYREEE (reference sequence). The CDR3 has 13 residues. Trimming at V came to 4 bases and at J to 5 bases, leaving 5 bases not matched to a gene. The CDR3 sequence is CASSVGQTETQYF. CDR3 bases: TGTGCCAGCAGCGTGGGACAGACCGAGACCCAGTACTTC.

The chain joins TRBV7-9 to TRBJ2-1; tentatively, D is TRBD2 (6 bases). Germline lookup yields CDR1 SEHNR and CDR2 FQNEAQ (reference sequence). The CDR3 runs to 12 residues. The ends were cut back, 7 bases at V and 7 bases at J, with 11 bases in the middle. In DNA form, the CDR3 reads TGTGCCAGCATCTCACGGGGGAATGAGCAGTTCTTC. As protein: CASISRGNEQFF.

The V and J genes are TRBV9 and TRBJ2-1; D gene unclear. This CDR3 has 15 residues. CDR1 SGDLS and CDR2 YYNGEE come from the germline V gene. V shed 0 bases and J shed 0 bases, with 7 bases lying between them. Here the CDR3 reads CASSVELPSYNEQFF. The CDR3 DNA reads TGTGCCAGCAGCGTAGAACTACCCTCCTACAATGAGCAGTTCTTC. The whole variable domain, filled in from reference TRBV9 and TRBJ2-1, reads DSGVTQTPKHLITATGQRVTLRCSPRSGDLSVYWYQQSLDQGLQFLIQYYNGEERAKGNILERFSAQQFPDLHSELNLSSLELGDSALYFCASSVELPSYNEQFFGPGTRLTVL.

J is TRBJ1-5 and V is TRBV5-1, with TRBD1 matching over 7 bases. CDR3 length: 13 residues. Trimming at V came to 5 bases and at J to 8 bases, leaving 7 bases not matched to a gene. Germline V lookup: CDR1 SGHRS, CDR2 YFSETQ. The CDR3 sequence: CASRQGSTEPQHF. DNA of the CDR3: TGCGCCAGCAGACAGGGGAGTACGGAGCCCCAGCATTTT.

The genes are TRBV30 and TRBJ1-2; D not resolved. V gave up 0 bases and J gave up 5 bases, with 7 bases separating them. Germline-derived CDR1 and CDR2 are GTSNPN and SVGIG (reference sequence). The CDR3 has 12 amino acids. CDR3 DNA sequence: TGTGCCTGGAGTGTACAGAATTATGGCTACACCTTC. As protein: CAWSVQNYGYTF.

Only one count was recorded for this clone. In nucleotides, the CDR3 is TGTGCCAGCAGCTCCGACCGGGACAGTCAAGAGACCCAGTACTTC. This codes for CASSSDRDSQETQYF. The chain is built from TRBV5-6 and TRBJ2-5; 7 bases line up with TRBD1. The CDR3 covers 15 residues. Trimming cost V 3 bases and J 2 bases; bases outside gene matches: 7. Germline loops: CDR1 SGHDT, CDR2 YYEEEE.

The chain joins TRBV24-1 to TRBJ2-3; the match to TRBD2 covers 9 bases. CDR1 and CDR2 (germline): KGHDR, SFDVKD. V gave up 1 base and J gave up 2 bases; unmatched junction bases: 3. The CDR3 runs to 16 residues. The CDR3 nucleotides are TGTGCCACCAGTGATTTTTCTAGCGGGGACACAGATACGCAGTATTTT. Amino acid sequence: CATSDFSSGDTDTQYF.

V usage is TRBV5-6 and J usage is TRBJ1-6, with 7 bases aligning to TRBD1. The CDR3 is 14 residues long. Germline assignment: CDR1 SGHDT and CDR2 YYEEEE. V was pared by 2 bases and J by 6 bases, with 2 bases of the junction left unmatched. CDR3 sequence (DNA): TGTGCCAGCAGCTTCAGGGGGTTTAATTCACCCCTCCACTTT. Translating it yields CASSFRGFNSPLHF.

This clone has a single count. J is TRBJ2-7 and V is TRBV18; no firm D call. Germline lookup yields CDR1 KGHSH and CDR2 LQKENI. The CDR3 has 15 residues. The germline V and J ends were trimmed by 0 bases and 3 bases, with 12 bases remaining between them. The CDR3 here is CASSPPGQSGYEQYF. CDR3 nucleotides: TGTGCCAGCTCACCACCGGGCCAGTCGGGCTACGAGCAGTACTTC. The whole variable domain, filled in from reference TRBV18 and TRBJ2-7, reads NAGVMQNPRHLVRRRGQEARLRCSPMKGHSHVYWYRQLPEEGLKFMVYLQKENIIDESGMPKERFSAEFPKEGPSILRIQQVVRGDSAAYFCASSPPGQSGYEQYFGPGTRLTVT.

The genes are TRBV7-2 and TRBJ1-1, with 11 bases that match TRBD1. The junction had 5 bases not matched to a gene; V was cut back by 5 bases and J by 6 bases. The CDR3 has 14 residues. Germline CDR1 SGHTA, CDR2 FQGNSA. The CDR3 DNA reads TGTGCCAGCAGCCCGGACAGGGGGCTGGCTGAAGCTTTCTTT. This translates into CASSPDRGLAEAFF.

Comment on this clone: An end of the junction differs from the germline gene, which may be a read error. The chain uses TRBV5-6 and TRBJ1-3; the D gene is possibly TRBD1 (5 bases). The CDR3 totals 14 residues. CDR1 and CDR2 from the germline V gene are SGHDT and YYEEEE. The DNA of the CDR3 is TGTGCCAGCAGCCCGTCAGGGCGGGGAAGCACCATATATTTT. This gives the protein CASSPSGRGSTIYF.

The chain carries TRBV10-1 and TRBJ2-2; 7 bases align to TRBD2. After removal of 4 bases from V and 0 bases from J, the junction contained 2 bases not matched to a gene. There are 15 residues in the CDR3. Germline V gives CDR1 WNHNN, CDR2 SYGVQD (reference sequence). The chain's CDR3 is CASSVAGANTGELFF. In DNA, the CDR3 is TGCGCCAGCAGTGTCGCGGGGGCGAACACCGGGGAGCTGTTTTTT.

CDR3 nucleotides: TGTGCCAGCAGCTTGGCCCCGAACACTGAAGCTTTCTTT. It specifies CASSLAPNTEAFF. V and J are TRBV5-4 and TRBJ1-1; D gene ambiguous. The germline CDR1 and CDR2 sequences are SGHNT and YYREEE (reference sequence). The CDR3 consists of 13 residues. The V end lost 0 bases, the J end lost 1 base, and 4 bases lay between the germline ends.

The chain combines TRBV6-6 with TRBJ2-2; 8 bases are a match to TRBD1. Trimming cost V 7 bases and J 3 bases; bases outside gene matches: 10. Germline V gene data show CDR1 as MNHNY and CDR2 as SVGAGI (reference sequence). This CDR3 contains 16 residues. CDR3 loop: CASTIDRGRDTGELFF. CDR3 bases: TGTGCCAGCACTATCGACAGGGGTAGGGACACCGGGGAGCTGTTTTTT.

The count of this clone is one. This rearrangement joins TRBV9 to TRBJ2-3; 9 nucleotides agree with TRBD2. The V gene end was trimmed by 0 bases and the J gene end by 5 bases; junction bases not matched to a gene: 7. The CDR3 loop spans 16 amino acids. Germline lookup yields CDR1 SGDLS and CDR2 YYNGEE. The CDR3 loop reads CASSVESGRRRDTQYF. In DNA, the CDR3 is TGTGCCAGCAGCGTAGAGAGCGGGAGGCGCAGAGATACGCAGTATTTT.

J is TRBJ1-3 and V is TRBV9, with D uncertain. Deletions cut 3 bases from V and 3 bases from J, with 7 bases between. The CDR3 sequence is 13 residues long. In germline, CDR1 is SGDLS, CDR2 YYNGEE. CDR3 sequence (DNA): TGTGCCAGCAGCGGGATAGGTGGAAACACCATATATTTT. Translating gives CASSGIGGNTIYF.

The chain has TRBV7-3 and TRBJ2-1; D is undetermined. Germline values: CDR1 SGHTA, CDR2 FQGTGA. The CDR3 is made up of 15 amino acids. The V and J ends lost 5 bases and 6 bases respectively, with 17 bases between them. The chain's CDR3 is CASSPPHSLINEQFF. CDR3 in DNA: TGTGCCAGCAGCCCGCCCCATTCGTTAATCAATGAGCAGTTCTTC.

V and J are TRBV15 and TRBJ2-2; D might be TRBD1 (5 bases). Germline V gene lookup returns CDR1 LNHNV and CDR2 YYDKDF (reference sequence). The CDR3 runs to 15 residues. Trimming removed 1 base from V and 1 base from J, with 7 bases in between. The CDR3 DNA reads as TGTGCCACCAGCAGAGCTGGACAGAACACCGGGGAGCTGTTTTTT. Amino acids: CATSRAGQNTGELFF.

The rearrangement links TRBV5-6 to TRBJ1-6; 7 nucleotides match TRBD1. The length of the CDR3 is 15 residues. Germline CDR1 and CDR2: SGHDT and YYEEEE. V lost 5 bases and J lost 5; bases outside the gene matches: 7. The CDR3 sequence is CASRKWDRNNSPLHF. CDR3 bases: TGTGCCAGCAGGAAATGGGACAGAAATAATTCACCCCTCCACTTT.

V gene TRBV6-5 combines with J gene TRBJ2-4; 9 nucleotides line up with TRBD1. Germline loops: CDR1 MNHEY, CDR2 SVGAGI. The CDR3 has 13 residues. Trimming removed 5 bases from V and 9 bases from J; junction bases left unmatched: 5. In nucleotides, the CDR3 is TGTGCCAGCAGTCCGACAGGGGGGGGCATTCAGTACTTC. Translated, it gives CASSPTGGGIQYF.

The genes are TRBV27 and TRBJ2-2; D is undetermined. The CDR3 runs 14 residues. V was pared by 6 bases and J by 3 bases, with 11 bases between. Germline loops: CDR1 MNHEY, CDR2 SMNVEV (reference sequence). Here the CDR3 DNA reads TGTGCCAGCAGCCACCCGATTGACACCGGGGAGCTGTTTTTT. Its translation is CASSHPIDTGELFF.

This rearrangement joins TRBV5-6 to TRBJ2-3, with 7 bases fitting TRBD2. J gave up 1 base and V 1 base, and 3 bases lay outside the gene matches. CDR1 and CDR2 (germline): SGHDT, YYEEEE. This CDR3 contains 15 residues. The CDR3 is CASSLRTSGTDTQYF. The CDR3 DNA is TGTGCCAGCAGCTTGAGAACTAGCGGCACAGATACGCAGTATTTT.